A single sample is the source of the 5 T cell receptor beta chains below, sequenced in a study of OX40 agonist ivuxolimab in advanced cancers. Sequencing was performed with immunoSEQ multiplex PCR; in TCRdb, only in-frame clones are kept and a portion is missing. The sample consists of some 110,000 clones, about 93% of them appearing once. The sequences come from CD4+ or CD8+ T cells sorted from blood, collected in a trial of the OX40 agonist ivuxolimab. The receptors derive from an adult with an advanced solid tumor such as melanoma, head and neck, liver or kidney cancer.

The DNA of the CDR3 is TGTGCTAGTGGCCTTTCTGGGGCCAACGTCCTGACTTTC. Its protein is CASGLSGANVLTF. V gene TRBV12-5 combines with J gene TRBJ2-6; D not resolved. The CDR3 extends over 13 amino acids. The V and J ends lost 6 bases and 1 base respectively, with 4 bases between them. In germline, CDR1 is LGHNT, CDR2 FRNRAP.

The rearrangement joins TRBV6-1 to TRBJ1-4; no reliable D call. The ends were cut back, 3 bases at V and 3 bases at J, with 8 bases in the middle. Germline V lookup: CDR1 MNHNS, CDR2 SASEGT. The CDR3 spans 14 residues. The CDR3 nucleotides read TGTGCCAGCAGTGAGACCTGGGCTAATGAAAAACTGTTTTTT. It is translated as CASSETWANEKLFF.

V gene TRBV18 combines with J gene TRBJ1-5; TRBD1 agrees at 10 bases. Germline trimming cut 3 bases from V and 2 bases from J; bases unmatched to any gene: 1. The CDR3 totals 15 residues. Germline CDR1 reads KGHSH; CDR2 reads LQKENI. The CDR3 bases are TGTGCCAGCTCACCCGGGACAGGGGGCAATCAGCCCCAGCATTTT. Its translation is CASSPGTGGNQPQHF.

V and J are TRBV19 and TRBJ2-7, with D possibly being TRBD1 (6 bases). V lost 4 bases to trimming and J lost 3 bases, with 10 bases between them. There are 13 residues in the CDR3. Germline V gene data show CDR1 as LNHDA and CDR2 as SQIVND (reference sequence). The CDR3 sequence is CASSTQTGYEQYF. CDR3 in DNA: TGTGCCAGTAGTACCCAGACAGGCTACGAGCAGTACTTC.

The chain has TRBV10-3 and TRBJ2-7; TRBD1 aligns across 9 bases. The V gene's germline CDR1 is ENHRY and CDR2 SYGVKD. This CDR3 is 13 amino acids long. Unmatched junction bases numbered 5, after V lost 6 bases and J lost 5 bases. As DNA, the CDR3 is TGTGCCATCAGGGGGGACAGGGAGAACGAGCAGTACTTC. As protein: CAIRGDRENEQYF.